The entry below gives a single T cell receptor (beta chain) sequence along with its context. Its antigen is still unknown. This sample stems from a study of cytomegalovirus exposure and HLA in healthy donors. In the study overall: Within the Caucasian-associated ancestry cluster were roughly 81% of the 398 genotyped donors.

Study-level findings and limits: Prior analysis indicated that the majority of TCR beta V segments exhibited productivity approximately 90% or approximately 30% of the time.

With V trimmed by 10 bases and J by 6 bases, 11 bases remained unmatched. The germline gives CDR1 ENHRY, CDR2 SYGVKD. The CDR3 runs 14 residues. Donors had nominal health at sampling but likely had unrecorded immune exposures. Both 60 Vbeta primers and 13 Jbeta primers went into the PCR. Assay: immunoSEQ multiplex PCR; the TCRdb copy retains only in-frame clones and omits some. The sample records 250,000 to 350,000 clones, roughly 88% being singletons. The TCR was taken from a man in his forties in good health and CMV-seropositive. Source material: PBMCs. The gene calls are TRBV10-3 and TRBJ1-5; the match to TRBD1 covers 8 bases. This chain's CDR3 is CATANTGGIQPQHF. The CDR3 DNA reads TGTGCCACCGCCAACACAGGGGGTATTCAGCCCCAGCATTTT.